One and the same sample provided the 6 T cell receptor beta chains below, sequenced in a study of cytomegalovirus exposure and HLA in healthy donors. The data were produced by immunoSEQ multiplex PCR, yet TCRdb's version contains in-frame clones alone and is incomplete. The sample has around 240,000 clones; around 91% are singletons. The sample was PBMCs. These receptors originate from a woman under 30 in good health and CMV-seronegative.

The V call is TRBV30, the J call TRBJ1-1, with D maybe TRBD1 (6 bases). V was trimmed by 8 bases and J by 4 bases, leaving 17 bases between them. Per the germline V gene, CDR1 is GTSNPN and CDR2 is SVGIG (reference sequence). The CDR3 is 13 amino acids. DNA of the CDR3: TGTGCCGGCCAGGGGCTGGTGAGCACTGAAGCTTTCTTT. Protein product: CAGQGLVSTEAFF.

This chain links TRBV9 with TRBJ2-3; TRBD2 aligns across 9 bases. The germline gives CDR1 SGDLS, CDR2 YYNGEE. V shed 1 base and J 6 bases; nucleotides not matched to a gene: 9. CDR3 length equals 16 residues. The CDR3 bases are TGTGCCAGCAGCGTATTCGCGGGGGGGCCATCGGATACGCAGTATTTT. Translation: CASSVFAGGPSDTQYF.

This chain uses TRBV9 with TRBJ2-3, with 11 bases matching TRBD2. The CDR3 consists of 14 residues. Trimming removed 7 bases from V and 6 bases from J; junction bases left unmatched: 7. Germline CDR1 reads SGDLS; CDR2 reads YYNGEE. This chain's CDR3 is CASGTSGGTDTQYF. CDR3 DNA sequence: TGTGCCAGCGGAACTAGCGGGGGTACGGATACGCAGTATTTT.

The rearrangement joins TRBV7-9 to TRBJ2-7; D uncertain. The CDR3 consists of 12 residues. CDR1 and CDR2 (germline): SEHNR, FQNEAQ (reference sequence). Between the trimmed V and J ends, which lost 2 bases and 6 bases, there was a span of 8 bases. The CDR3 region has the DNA TGTGCCAGCAGCTTACACGAGGCCGAGCAGTACTTC. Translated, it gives CASSLHEAEQYF.

The DNA of the CDR3 is TGTGCCTGGGAACCGGGACAGGGGAGCAATCAGCCCCAGCATTTT. Its translation is CAWEPGQGSNQPQHF. The V call is TRBV30, the J call TRBJ1-5; 10 nucleotides align to TRBD1. J lost 1 base, V lost 5 bases, and 5 bases had no gene match. In germline, CDR1 is GTSNPN, CDR2 SVGIG (reference sequence). This CDR3 region has 15 residues.

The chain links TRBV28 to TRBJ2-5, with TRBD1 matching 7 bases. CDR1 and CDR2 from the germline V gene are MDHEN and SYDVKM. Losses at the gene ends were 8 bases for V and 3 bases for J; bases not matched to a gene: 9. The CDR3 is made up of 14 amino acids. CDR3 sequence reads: CASGPGQTKETQYF. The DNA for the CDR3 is TGTGCCAGCGGCCCGGGACAGACTAAAGAGACCCAGTACTTC.